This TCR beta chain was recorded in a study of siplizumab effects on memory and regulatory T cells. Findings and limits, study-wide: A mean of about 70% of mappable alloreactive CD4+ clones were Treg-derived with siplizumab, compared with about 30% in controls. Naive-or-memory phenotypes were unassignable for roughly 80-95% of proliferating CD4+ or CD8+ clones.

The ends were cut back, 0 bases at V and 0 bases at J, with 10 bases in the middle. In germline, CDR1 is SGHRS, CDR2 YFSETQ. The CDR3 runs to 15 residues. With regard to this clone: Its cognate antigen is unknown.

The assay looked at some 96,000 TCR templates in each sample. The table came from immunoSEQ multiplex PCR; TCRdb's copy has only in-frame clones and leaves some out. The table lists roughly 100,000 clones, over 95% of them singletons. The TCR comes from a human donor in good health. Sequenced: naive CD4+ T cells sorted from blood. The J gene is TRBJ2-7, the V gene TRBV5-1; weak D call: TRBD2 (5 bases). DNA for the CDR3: TGCGCCAGCAGCTTGGAAATTGCGGGCTCCTACGAGCAGTACTTC. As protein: CASSLEIAGSYEQYF.